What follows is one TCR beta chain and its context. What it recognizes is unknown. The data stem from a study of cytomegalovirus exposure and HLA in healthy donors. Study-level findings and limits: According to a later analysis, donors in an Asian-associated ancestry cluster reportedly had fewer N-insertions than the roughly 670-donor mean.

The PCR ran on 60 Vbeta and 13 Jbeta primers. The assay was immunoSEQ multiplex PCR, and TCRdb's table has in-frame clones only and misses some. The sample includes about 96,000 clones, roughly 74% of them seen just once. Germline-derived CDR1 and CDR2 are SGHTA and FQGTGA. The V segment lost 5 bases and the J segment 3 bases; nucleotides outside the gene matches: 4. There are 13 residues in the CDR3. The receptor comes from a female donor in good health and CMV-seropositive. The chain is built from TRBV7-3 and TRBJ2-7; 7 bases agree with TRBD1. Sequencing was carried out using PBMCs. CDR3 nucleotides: TGTGCCAGCAGCCTGGACAGGAGCTACGAGCAGTACTTC. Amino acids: CASSLDRSYEQYF.